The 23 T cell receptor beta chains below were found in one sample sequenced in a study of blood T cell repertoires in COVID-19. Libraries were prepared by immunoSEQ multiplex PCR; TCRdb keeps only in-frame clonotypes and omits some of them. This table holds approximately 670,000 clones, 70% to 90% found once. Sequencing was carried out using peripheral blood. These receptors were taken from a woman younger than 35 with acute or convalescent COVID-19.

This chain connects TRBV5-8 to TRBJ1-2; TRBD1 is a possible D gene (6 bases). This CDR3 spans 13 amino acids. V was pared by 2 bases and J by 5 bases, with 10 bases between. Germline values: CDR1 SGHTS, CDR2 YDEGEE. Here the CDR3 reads CASSLTGKYGYTF. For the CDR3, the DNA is TGTGCCAGCAGCTTAACAGGGAAATATGGCTACACCTTC. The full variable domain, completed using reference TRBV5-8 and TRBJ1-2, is EAGVTQSPTHLIKTRGQQATLRCSPISGHTSVYWYQQALGLGLQFLLWYDEGEERNRGNFPPRFSGRQFPNYSSELNVNALELEDSALYLCASSLTGKYGYTFGSGTRLTVV.

In nucleotides, the CDR3 is TGTGCCAGCAGTTTCTACAGGGGGCCTGGGGTAGGCTACACCTTC. Encoded protein: CASSFYRGPGVGYTF. This chain connects TRBV6-5 to TRBJ1-2; 9 bases align to TRBD1. After removal of 4 bases from V and 8 bases from J, the junction contained 11 bases not matched to a gene. Germline V gene sequence: CDR1 MNHEY, CDR2 SVGAGI. The length of the CDR3 is 15 residues.

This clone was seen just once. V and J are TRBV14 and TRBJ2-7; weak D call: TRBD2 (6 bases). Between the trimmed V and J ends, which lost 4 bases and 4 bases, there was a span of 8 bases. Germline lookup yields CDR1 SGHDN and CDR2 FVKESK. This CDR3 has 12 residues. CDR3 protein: CASSPAGYEQYF. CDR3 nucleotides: TGTGCCAGCAGCCCGGCGGGGTACGAGCAGTACTTC.

Here the CDR3 reads CASSEGTSGIDEQFF. The CDR3 bases are TGTGCCAGCAGTGAAGGGACTAGCGGGATCGATGAGCAGTTCTTC. J is TRBJ2-1 and V is TRBV2; the match to TRBD2 covers 12 bases. Germline V CDR1 and CDR2: SNHLY, FYNNEI. The CDR3 is 15 residues long. Trimming cost V 1 base and J 8 bases; bases outside gene matches: 3.

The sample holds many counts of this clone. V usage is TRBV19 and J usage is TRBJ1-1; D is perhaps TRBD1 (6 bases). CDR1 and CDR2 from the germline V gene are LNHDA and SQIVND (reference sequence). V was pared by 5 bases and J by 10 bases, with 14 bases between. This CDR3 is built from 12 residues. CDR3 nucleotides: TGTGCCAGTAGTGCCGACAGGAGTGTAGCTTTCTTT. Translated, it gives CASSADRSVAFF.

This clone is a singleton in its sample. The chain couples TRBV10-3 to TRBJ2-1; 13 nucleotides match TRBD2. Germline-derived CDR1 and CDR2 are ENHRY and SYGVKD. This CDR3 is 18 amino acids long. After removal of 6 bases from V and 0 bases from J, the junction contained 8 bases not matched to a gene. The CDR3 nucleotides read TGTGCCATCAGCCCCGGGACTAGCGGGGTGAGCTCCTACAATGAGCAGTTCTTC. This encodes CAISPGTSGVSSYNEQFF.

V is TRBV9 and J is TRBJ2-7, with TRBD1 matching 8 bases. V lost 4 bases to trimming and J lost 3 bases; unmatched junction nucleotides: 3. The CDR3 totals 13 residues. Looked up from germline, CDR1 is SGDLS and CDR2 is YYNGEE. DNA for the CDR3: TGTGCCAGCAGCCCTGGACAGGGCTACGAGCAGTACTTC. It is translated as CASSPGQGYEQYF.

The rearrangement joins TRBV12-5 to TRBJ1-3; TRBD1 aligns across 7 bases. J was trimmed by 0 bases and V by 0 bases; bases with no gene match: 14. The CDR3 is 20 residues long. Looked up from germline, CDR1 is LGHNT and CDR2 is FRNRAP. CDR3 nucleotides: TGTGCTAGTGGTTTGGTAGTAGGCCTTCGGGCAGGGGGCTCTGGAAACACCATATATTTT. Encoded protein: CASGLVVGLRAGGSGNTIYF.

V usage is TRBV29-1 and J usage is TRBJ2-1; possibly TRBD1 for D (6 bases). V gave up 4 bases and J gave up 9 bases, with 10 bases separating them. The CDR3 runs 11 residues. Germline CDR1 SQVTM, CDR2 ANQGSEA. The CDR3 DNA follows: TGCAGCGTTGGACAGGCCGGTGAGCAGTTCTTC. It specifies CSVGQAGEQFF.

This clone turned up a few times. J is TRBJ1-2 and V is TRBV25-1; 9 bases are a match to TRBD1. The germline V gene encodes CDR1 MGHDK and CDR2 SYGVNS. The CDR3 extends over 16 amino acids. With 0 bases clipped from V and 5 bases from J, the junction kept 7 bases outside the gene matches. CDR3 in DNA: TGTGCCAGCAGTGAATATTCGGGACAGGGAGGTTATGGCTACACCTTC. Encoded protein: CASSEYSGQGGYGYTF.

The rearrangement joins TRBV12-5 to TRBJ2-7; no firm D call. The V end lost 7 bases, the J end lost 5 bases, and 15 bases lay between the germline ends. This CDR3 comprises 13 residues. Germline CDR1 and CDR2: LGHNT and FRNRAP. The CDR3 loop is CASAQRIVHEQYF. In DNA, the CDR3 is TGTGCTAGTGCCCAGCGCATCGTCCACGAGCAGTACTTC.

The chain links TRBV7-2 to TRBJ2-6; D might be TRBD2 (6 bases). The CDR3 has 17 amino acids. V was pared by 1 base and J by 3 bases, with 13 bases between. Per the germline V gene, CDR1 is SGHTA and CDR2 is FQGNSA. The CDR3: CASSLVAGIGGANVLTF. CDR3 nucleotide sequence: TGTGCCAGCAGCTTAGTGGCGGGGATCGGTGGGGCCAACGTCCTGACTTTC.

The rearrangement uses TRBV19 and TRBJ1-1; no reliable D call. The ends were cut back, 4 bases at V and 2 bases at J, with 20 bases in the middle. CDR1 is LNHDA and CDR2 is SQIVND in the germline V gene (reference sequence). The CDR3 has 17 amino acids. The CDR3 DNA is TGTGCCAGTAGTAGGCCCGCGGGCCCCGCGAGCAACACTGAAGCTTTCTTT. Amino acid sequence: CASSRPAGPASNTEAFF.

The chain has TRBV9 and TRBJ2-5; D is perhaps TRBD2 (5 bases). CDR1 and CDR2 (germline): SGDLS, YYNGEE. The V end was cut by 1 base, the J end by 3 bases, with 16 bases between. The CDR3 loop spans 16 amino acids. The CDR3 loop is CASSVPTEVTEETQYF. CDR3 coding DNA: TGTGCCAGCAGCGTACCGACGGAGGTAACGGAAGAGACCCAGTACTTC.

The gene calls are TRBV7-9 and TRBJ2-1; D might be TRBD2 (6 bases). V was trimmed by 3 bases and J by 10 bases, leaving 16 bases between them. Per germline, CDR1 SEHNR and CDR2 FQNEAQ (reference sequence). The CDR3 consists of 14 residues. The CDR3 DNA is TGTGCCAGCAGCTTTGGGACTCCAACCTCGGAGCAGTTCTTC. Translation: CASSFGTPTSEQFF.

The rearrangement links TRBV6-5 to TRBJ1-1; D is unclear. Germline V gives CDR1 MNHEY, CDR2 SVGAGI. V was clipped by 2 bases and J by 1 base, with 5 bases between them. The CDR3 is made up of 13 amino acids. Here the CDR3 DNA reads TGTGCCAGCAGTTACCGCAGGAACACTGAAGCTTTCTTT. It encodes CASSYRRNTEAFF.

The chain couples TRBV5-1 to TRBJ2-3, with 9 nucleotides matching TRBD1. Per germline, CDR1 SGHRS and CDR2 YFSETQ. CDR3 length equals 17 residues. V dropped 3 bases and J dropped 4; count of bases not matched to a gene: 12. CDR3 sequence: CASSSTPGTGYSDTQYF. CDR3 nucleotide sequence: TGCGCCAGCAGCTCCACCCCCGGGACAGGGTATTCAGATACGCAGTATTTT.

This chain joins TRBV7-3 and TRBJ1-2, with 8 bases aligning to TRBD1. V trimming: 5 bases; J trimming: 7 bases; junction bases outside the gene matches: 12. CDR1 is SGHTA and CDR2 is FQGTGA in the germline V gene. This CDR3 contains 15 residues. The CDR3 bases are TGTGCCAGCAGCCAACAGGCCGGGACAGGTAGTGGCTACACCTTC. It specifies CASSQQAGTGSGYTF.

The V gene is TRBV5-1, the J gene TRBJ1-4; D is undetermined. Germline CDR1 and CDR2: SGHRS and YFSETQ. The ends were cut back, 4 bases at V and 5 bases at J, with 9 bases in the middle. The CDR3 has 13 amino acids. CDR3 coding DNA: TGCGCCAGCAGCCCGACGGAGAATGAAAAACTGTTTTTT. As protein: CASSPTENEKLFF.

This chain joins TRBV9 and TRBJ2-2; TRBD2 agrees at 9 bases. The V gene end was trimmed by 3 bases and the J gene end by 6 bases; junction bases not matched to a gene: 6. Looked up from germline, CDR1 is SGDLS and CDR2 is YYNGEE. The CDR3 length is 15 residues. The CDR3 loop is CASSALAGVAGELFF. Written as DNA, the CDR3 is TGTGCCAGCAGCGCGTTAGCGGGGGTTGCCGGGGAGCTGTTTTTT. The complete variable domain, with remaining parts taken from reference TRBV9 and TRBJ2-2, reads DSGVTQTPKHLITATGQRVTLRCSPRSGDLSVYWYQQSLDQGLQFLIQYYNGEERAKGNILERFSAQQFPDLHSELNLSSLELGDSALYFCASSALAGVAGELFFGEGSRLTVL.

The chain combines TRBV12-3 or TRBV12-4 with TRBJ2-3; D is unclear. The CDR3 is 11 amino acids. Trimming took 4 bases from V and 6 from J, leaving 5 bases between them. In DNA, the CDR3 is TGTGCCAGCAGTTCTACGGATACGCAGTATTTT. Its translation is CASSSTDTQYF.

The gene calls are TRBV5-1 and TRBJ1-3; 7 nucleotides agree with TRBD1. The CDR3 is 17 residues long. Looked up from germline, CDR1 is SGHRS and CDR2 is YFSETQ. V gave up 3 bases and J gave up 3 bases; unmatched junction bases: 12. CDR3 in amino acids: CASSSNLQGKYGNTIYF. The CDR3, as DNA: TGCGCCAGCAGCTCCAACTTACAGGGGAAGTATGGAAACACCATATATTTT.

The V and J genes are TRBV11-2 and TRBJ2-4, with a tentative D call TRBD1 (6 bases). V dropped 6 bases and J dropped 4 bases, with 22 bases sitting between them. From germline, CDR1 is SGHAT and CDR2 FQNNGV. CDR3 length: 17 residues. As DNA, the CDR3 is TGTGCCAGCAGTTACGACATCAGGGGCTACCGGAAAAACATTCAGTACTTC. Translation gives CASSYDIRGYRKNIQYF.